These T cell receptor beta chains were read from a single sample in a study of blood T cell repertoires in COVID-19. The data were produced by immunoSEQ multiplex PCR, yet TCRdb's version contains in-frame clones alone and is incomplete. Among approximately 260,000 clones listed, 82% were seen once. What was sequenced was peripheral blood. Receptor source: a woman aged 60-75 years with active or convalescent COVID-19. CDR3s include the opening cysteine and the closing phenylalanine or tryptophan. The D gene is left open where the match is weak. Only part of the rows carry a size: once, few, many, or a class if the clone is expanded.

v_call	clone_size	j_call	d_call	cdr3_nt	cdr3_aa
TRBV25-1	-	TRBJ1-5	-	TGTGCCAGCAGAGGACTGTCTGGTCAGCCCCAGCATTTT	CASRGLSGQPQHF
TRBV11-2	-	TRBJ1-1	-	TGTGCCAGCAGCTCCCGACAGAATGAAGCTTTCTTT	CASSSRQNEAFF
TRBV5-8	-	TRBJ1-2	TRBD1	TGTGCCAGCTATCTCCGGGACAGGGTTATTGGCTACACCTTC	CASYLRDRVIGYTF
TRBV5-1	-	TRBJ1-6	TRBD1	TGCGCCAGCAGCGGGTCGGGTAGGGGACAGGGTACTTCACCCCTCCACTTT	CASSGSGRGQGTSPLHF
TRBV5-6	-	TRBJ1-5	-	TGTGCCAGCAGCTGGGGGGCGGGAGGTAATCAGCCCCAGCATTTT	CASSWGAGGNQPQHF
TRBV24-1	-	TRBJ1-3	-	TGTGCCCAGGGTGAGTCCTCTGGAAACACCATATATTTT	CAQGESSGNTIYF
TRBV6-5	-	TRBJ1-2	-	TGTGCCAGCAGTTCGGGGTCAGTCTCTGTCTATGGCTACACCTTC	CASSSGSVSVYGYTF
TRBV19	-	TRBJ2-1	-	TGTGCCAGTAGGCCAGCTCTAGATTACAATGAGCAGTTCTTC	CASRPALDYNEQFF
TRBV29-1	-	TRBJ1-4	TRBD1	TGCAGCGTTGTTGTACAGGGGAATGAAAAACTGTTTTTT	CSVVVQGNEKLFF
TRBV3-1/TRBV3-2	once	TRBJ1-5	-	TGTGCCAGCAGTGGGGACATCAATCAGCCCCAGCATTTT	CASSGDINQPQHF
TRBV5-5	-	TRBJ2-7	-	TGTGCCAGCAGCTCGTATATAGGGGACTACGAGCAGTACTTC	CASSSYIGDYEQYF
TRBV9	-	TRBJ1-6	TRBD1	TGTGCCAGCAGCGTAGCTCAGGGGGCGAGGGATTCACCCCTCCACTTT	CASSVAQGARDSPLHF
TRBV6-5	-	TRBJ1-1	TRBD1	TGTGCCAGCAGGGGACAGTTCTCAGCTGAAGCTTTCTTT	CASRGQFSAEAFF
TRBV7-9	-	TRBJ1-2	-	TGTGCCAGCAGTTTCAAGGGGGTATTCTACACCTTC	CASSFKGVFYTF
TRBV6-5	few	TRBJ2-1	-	TGTGCCAGCAGAAGGGGGAGTGAATACAATGAGCAGTTCTTC	CASRRGSEYNEQFF
TRBV6-6	many	TRBJ1-1	-	TGTGCCAGCACCAAGGGCAGGGGGAACACTGAAGCTTTCTTT	CASTKGRGNTEAFF
TRBV5-4	-	TRBJ1-2	-	TGTGCCAGCAGCTTGCAGGGAAACTATGGCTACACCTTC	CASSLQGNYGYTF
TRBV2	-	TRBJ2-1	-	TGTGCCAGCAGTCAAGGGGCCCCGTCCTACAATGAGCAGTTCTTC	CASSQGAPSYNEQFF
TRBV5-1	-	TRBJ2-7	TRBD2	TGCGCCAGCCGTTCGGGGGGGACTACAGCTAGAGAGCAGTACTTC	CASRSGGTTAREQYF
TRBV19	-	TRBJ2-5	TRBD2	TGTGCCAGTAGGGCGGGCGGGGGAGCCGAGACCCAGTACTTC	CASRAGGGAETQYF
TRBV5-1	-	TRBJ1-6	TRBD1	TGCGCCAGCAGCCCCGGACAGGGGGCAAATAATTCACCCCTCCACTTT	CASSPGQGANNSPLHF
TRBV7-9	once	TRBJ1-1	-	TGTGCCAGCAGCTTAGCAGGCTCAGGAGCTTTCTTT	CASSLAGSGAFF
TRBV12-3/TRBV12-4	-	TRBJ2-3	-	TGTGCCAGCAGTTTTACCGGGACAGATACGCAGTATTTT	CASSFTGTDTQYF
TRBV3-1/TRBV3-2	-	TRBJ2-2	-	TGTGCCAGCAGCCCATCCAGCACCGGGGAGCTGTTTTTT	CASSPSSTGELFF
TRBV19	-	TRBJ1-1	TRBD1	TGTGCCAGTAGTATCGGGTCCCCAGGGGGCTACACTGAAGCTTTCTTT	CASSIGSPGGYTEAFF
TRBV30	-	TRBJ1-6	TRBD1	TGTGCCTGGAGTGTACGAGGGACAGGCAATTCACCCCTCCACTTT	CAWSVRGTGNSPLHF
TRBV5-1	-	TRBJ2-7	-	TGCGCCAGCAGCCGCATGATAAACCTAGGGGGATCGAGCTCCTACGAGCAGTACTTC	CASSRMINLGGSSSYEQYF
TRBV25-1	-	TRBJ2-7	TRBD1	TGTGCCAGCGGAGACGGGACAGGGGGCAATCTCGAGCAGTACTTC	CASGDGTGGNLEQYF
TRBV10-3	-	TRBJ1-1	-	TGTGCCATCAGTGAAAGGGGTATGGAGAACACTGAAGCTTTCTTT	CAISERGMENTEAFF
TRBV18	few	TRBJ2-7	-	TGTGCCAGCTCACTACAAGACTACGAGCAGTACTTC	CASSLQDYEQYF
TRBV10-3	-	TRBJ2-3	-	TGTGCCATCAGTGAGGGGGGGAGATCAGATACGCAGTATTTT	CAISEGGRSDTQYF
TRBV7-2	-	TRBJ2-2	TRBD1	TGTGCCAGCAGCTTAAGGCAGGGGGCGGGGTCCGGGGAGCTGTTTTTT	CASSLRQGAGSGELFF
TRBV30	-	TRBJ1-2	TRBD1	TGTGCCTGGAGTCAGACAGGGGGCACCACATCTACCTTC	CAWSQTGGTTSTF
TRBV19	-	TRBJ1-2	-	TGTGCCAGTAGTATAGAAGGCAGGCTACTTGGCTACACCTTC	CASSIEGRLLGYTF
TRBV7-9	-	TRBJ2-2	-	TGTGCCAGCAGCTCTCCACTAGCTGGGGAAACCGGGGAGCTGTTTTTT	CASSSPLAGETGELFF
TRBV5-1	-	TRBJ1-4	-	TGCGCCAGCAGCAGATCAGGGGTTGAAAATGAAAAACTGTTTTTT	CASSRSGVENEKLFF
TRBV12-3/TRBV12-4	-	TRBJ1-2	TRBD1	TGTGCCAGCAGTTCCGGGACAGACTATGGCTACACCTTC	CASSSGTDYGYTF
TRBV9	-	TRBJ1-2	-	TGTGCCAGCAGCGGCGGGACTCCCTTCTATGGCTACACCTTC	CASSGGTPFYGYTF
TRBV6-5	-	TRBJ2-1	-	TGTGCCAGCAAAAGCGAGGGCCTATTGTACAATGAGCAGTTCTTC	CASKSEGLLYNEQFF
TRBV7-2	-	TRBJ2-5	TRBD1	TGTGCCAGCAGCCTAAACTCCGGGACAGGGGGCAAGACCCAGTACTTC	CASSLNSGTGGKTQYF
TRBV19	-	TRBJ1-5	-	TGTGCCAGTAGTATGAGGGTTGGGGTTCAGCCCCAGCATTTT	CASSMRVGVQPQHF
TRBV11-3	-	TRBJ2-3	-	TGTGCCAGCAGCCTCCTAGCGACAACAGATACGCAGTATTTT	CASSLLATTDTQYF
TRBV5-1	-	TRBJ2-3	TRBD2	TGCGCCAGCAGCACACCTAGCGGGGGGGCCTCAGATACGCAGTATTTT	CASSTPSGGASDTQYF
TRBV14	-	TRBJ1-4	-	TGTGCCAGCAGCCAAAGCGAACTGTTTAATGAAAAACTGTTTTTT	CASSQSELFNEKLFF
TRBV9	few	TRBJ1-2	-	TGTGCCAGCAGCGTAGAACAGGGAAGCGGCTACACCTTC	CASSVEQGSGYTF
TRBV5-8	-	TRBJ1-1	TRBD1	TGTGCCAGCAGCGCGGACAGGGGGACTGAAGCTTTCTTT	CASSADRGTEAFF
TRBV29-1	-	TRBJ1-2	-	TGCAGCGTTGAAATAGGGGATGGCTACACCTTC	CSVEIGDGYTF
TRBV7-3	once	TRBJ2-5	-	TGTGCCAGCAGCTTGATAGGGGGGGCCCAAGAGACCCAGTACTTC	CASSLIGGAQETQYF
TRBV27	-	TRBJ2-7	-	TGTGCCAGCAGTTCTTCCCAGGGTTCCTACGAGCAGTACTTC	CASSSSQGSYEQYF